Shown below are 22 T cell receptor beta chains from a single sample sequenced in a study of blood T cell repertoires in COVID-19 (dated by TCRdb to 2020 to 2021). Library preparation employed the immunoSEQ multiplex PCR assay. TCRdb limited this immuneACCESS table to in-frame rearrangements with V and J called. A share of clones is missing; checked studies link under half to unresolved V genes, and the rest is unexplained. In all, the sample holds around 480,000 clones, and 87% of those were seen once. The top ten hold 0.7% of the sample. Source material: PBMCs or T cells enriched from blood (not recorded which). The source of these receptors is a woman aged 18 to 35 who had recovered from COVID-19.

The V call is TRBV6-5, the J call TRBJ1-2, with 10 bases matching TRBD1. Losses at the gene ends were 6 bases for V and 8 bases for J; bases not matched to a gene: 9. Germline V gene sequence: CDR1 MNHEY, CDR2 SVGAGI. This CDR3 has 14 amino acids. CDR3 amino acids: CASRRGQGYGGYTF. Here the CDR3 DNA reads TGTGCCAGCAGGAGGGGACAGGGGTATGGCGGCTACACCTTC.

The chain links TRBV12-5 to TRBJ2-2, with TRBD1 matching over 10 bases. From germline, CDR1 is LGHNT and CDR2 FRNRAP. The CDR3 runs to 14 residues. Losses at the gene ends were 6 bases for V and 7 bases for J; bases not matched to a gene: 5. The DNA of the CDR3 is TGTGCTAGTGGGGGGACAGGGGCCGGCGGGGAGCTGTTTTTT. This encodes CASGGTGAGGELFF.

This rearrangement joins TRBV2 to TRBJ2-2; maybe TRBD1 (5 bases). CDR1 and CDR2 from the germline V gene are SNHLY and FYNNEI. CDR3 length: 14 amino acids. V lost 6 bases and J 7 bases, leaving 15 bases between the germline ends. DNA of the CDR3: TGTGCCAGCAGCTCATCACCTAGGGGCGGGGAGCTGTTTTTT. Residues: CASSSSPRGGELFF.

The chain has TRBV18 and TRBJ2-7; 7 nucleotides align to TRBD1. J lost 6 bases, V lost 2 bases, and 10 bases had no gene match. The CDR3 has 15 residues. The germline gives CDR1 KGHSH, CDR2 LQKENI. The CDR3 sequence is CASSPRGGEELEQYF. The CDR3 DNA follows: TGTGCCAGCTCACCAAGAGGGGGCGAGGAGCTCGAGCAGTACTTC.

The chain uses TRBV9 and TRBJ2-5; TRBD1 aligns across 7 bases. V was clipped by 5 bases and J by 3 bases; unmatched bases: 7. Germline V gene sequence: CDR1 SGDLS, CDR2 YYNGEE. The CDR3 spans 14 residues. The CDR3 DNA reads as TGTGCCAGCAGTCGAACGACAGGGAAAGAGACCCAGTACTTC. Protein sequence: CASSRTTGKETQYF.

This clone was recorded only once. In DNA, the CDR3 is TGTGCCAGTAGTATGGGGACATGGGATGGGACTGAAGCTTTCTTT. Its translation: CASSMGTWDGTEAFF. This chain connects TRBV19 to TRBJ1-1; D possibly corresponds to TRBD1 (6 bases). The germline V gene encodes CDR1 LNHDA and CDR2 SQIVND (reference sequence). This CDR3 comprises 15 residues. Trimming removed 3 bases from V and 5 bases from J, with 16 bases in between.

In nucleotides, the CDR3 is TGTGCTAGTGGTTTGGTCCTAGGGGGCGAAGGCACTGAAGCTTTCTTT. Protein sequence: CASGLVLGGEGTEAFF. The chain uses TRBV12-5 and TRBJ1-1; 7 positions match TRBD1. This CDR3 has 16 residues. The V gene's germline CDR1 is LGHNT and CDR2 FRNRAP. The V gene end was trimmed by 0 bases and the J gene end by 4 bases; junction bases not matched to a gene: 8. The full variable domain, in which reference TRBV12-5 and TRBJ1-1 provide the parts outside the CDR3, is DARVTQTPRHKVTEMGQEVTMRCQPILGHNTVFWYRQTMMQGLELLAYFRNRAPLDDSGMPKDRFSAEMPDATLATLKIQPSEPRDSAVYFCASGLVLGGEGTEAFFGQGTRLTVV.

This rearrangement joins TRBV24-1 to TRBJ2-3; the match to TRBD1 covers 7 bases. The CDR3 sequence is 18 residues long. The junction had 13 bases not matched to a gene; V was cut back by 4 bases and J by 1 base. The germline V gene encodes CDR1 KGHDR and CDR2 SFDVKD. CDR3 in DNA: TGTGCCACCAGTGACTTCCATGTAGACAGGGCAGGCACAGATACGCAGTATTTT. Translated: CATSDFHVDRAGTDTQYF.

V gene TRBV30 combines with J gene TRBJ2-4; tentatively, D is TRBD2 (6 bases). CDR3 size: 13 residues. The germline V gene encodes CDR1 GTSNPN and CDR2 SVGIG (reference sequence). V dropped 5 bases and J dropped 8 bases, with 16 bases sitting between them. The CDR3 DNA sequence: TGTGCCTGGGGCGGAGGGGTGCGAGACATTCAGTACTTC. Translated: CAWGGGVRDIQYF.

This chain links TRBV30 with TRBJ1-6; D is uncertain. With 3 bases removed from V and 6 bases from J, the gap between germline ends came to 12 bases. The CDR3 runs 14 residues. From germline, CDR1 is GTSNPN and CDR2 SVGIG (reference sequence). This CDR3 is CAWSPSGPNSPLHF. The CDR3 DNA is TGTGCCTGGAGCCCCTCAGGTCCTAATTCACCCCTCCACTTT.

This chain connects TRBV14 to TRBJ1-6; TRBD1 agrees at 7 bases. The CDR3 covers 18 residues. The V segment lost 3 bases and the J segment 7 bases; nucleotides outside the gene matches: 15. The germline V gene encodes CDR1 SGHDN and CDR2 FVKESK. The CDR3 DNA reads as TGTGCCAGCAGCCATCCTGCCCCGGGAGGGACAGTAAATTCACCCCTCCACTTT. Protein: CASSHPAPGGTVNSPLHF.

This sequence joins TRBV19 and TRBJ1-1; D remains ambiguous. The CDR3 covers 14 residues. Germline V gene sequence: CDR1 LNHDA, CDR2 SQIVND (reference sequence). V lost 1 base and J 1 base, leaving 7 bases between the germline ends. In DNA form, the CDR3 reads TGTGCCAGTAGTATAGGGGCCGGGAACACTGAAGCTTTCTTT. It translates to CASSIGAGNTEAFF.

The chain couples TRBV18 to TRBJ1-1; D remains ambiguous. The V end lost 3 bases, the J end lost 4 bases, and 15 bases lay between the germline ends. CDR3 length: 15 amino acids. The germline gives CDR1 KGHSH, CDR2 LQKENI. The CDR3 region has the DNA TGTGCCAGCTCACCGCCCAGCTCCCGGAGCACTGAAGCTTTCTTT. This translates into CASSPPSSRSTEAFF.

This chain links TRBV5-1 with TRBJ2-1, with unresolved D. This CDR3 has 14 residues. From germline, CDR1 is SGHRS and CDR2 YFSETQ. The V gene lost 0 bases and the J gene lost 7 bases, with 11 bases spanning the gap. The CDR3 DNA sequence: TGCGCCAGCAGCTTGGTAGAGCCACAGAATGAGCAGTTCTTC. This translates into CASSLVEPQNEQFF.

V gene TRBV5-1 combines with J gene TRBJ1-4, with D possibly being TRBD1 (5 bases). V was pared by 0 bases and J by 8 bases, with 20 bases between. The germline V gene has CDR1 SGHRS and CDR2 YFSETQ. The CDR3 covers 17 residues. For the CDR3, the DNA is TGCGCCAGCAGCTTGGACGCCAGGGAGGGTTATTACGAAAAACTGTTTTTT. Translating it yields CASSLDAREGYYEKLFF.

This clone occurred a few times. The chain employs TRBV27 and TRBJ1-4; D is unclear. V was cut by 10 bases and J by 7 bases, with 13 bases left in between. Germline V gene sequence: CDR1 MNHEY, CDR2 SMNVEV (reference sequence). The CDR3 extends over 12 amino acids. The CDR3 reads CATRARGEKLFF. DNA for the CDR3: TGTGCCACCCGTGCCAGAGGTGAAAAACTGTTTTTT.

This chain links TRBV11-2 with TRBJ1-2; a weak D match, TRBD1 (5 bases). CDR1 and CDR2 from the germline V gene are SGHAT and FQNNGV. This CDR3 comprises 13 residues. Trimming cost V 2 bases and J 7 bases, with 11 bases left between them. The CDR3 DNA is TGTGCCAGCAGCTTACAGGGAATCGGTGGCTACACCTTC. Its protein is CASSLQGIGGYTF.

J is TRBJ2-5 and V is TRBV9; 10 bases are shared with TRBD1. Germline CDR1 SGDLS, CDR2 YYNGEE. There are 16 residues in the CDR3. V shed 2 bases, J shed 2 bases, and the junction held 6 bases outside the gene matches. For the CDR3, the DNA is TGTGCCAGCAGCGTTCGACAGGGGGCCACGCAAGAGACCCAGTACTTC. This sequence encodes CASSVRQGATQETQYF.

V and J are TRBV5-6 and TRBJ2-1, with 7 bases aligning to TRBD1. The CDR3 loop spans 15 amino acids. CDR1 is SGHDT, CDR2 YYEEEE, per germline. V lost 3 bases, J lost 2 bases, and 5 bases stayed unmatched. CDR3 protein: CASSYTGDPYNEQFF. CDR3 DNA: TGTGCCAGCAGCTATACAGGGGATCCCTACAATGAGCAGTTCTTC.

This clone has only a few counts. V is TRBV5-4 and J is TRBJ1-5, with 7 bases identical to TRBD1. V shed 0 bases, J shed 6 bases, and the junction held 3 bases outside the gene matches. The CDR3 has 14 residues. Germline CDR1 is SGHNT and CDR2 is YYREEE (reference sequence). CDR3 in amino acids: CASSLDRGSQPQHF. The DNA for the CDR3 is TGTGCCAGCAGCTTGGACAGGGGAAGTCAGCCCCAGCATTTT.

The CDR3 here is CASSAPNSSGGADGYTF. DNA for the CDR3: TGTGCCAGCAGTGCACCAAACTCTTCAGGGGGCGCGGATGGCTACACCTTC. V gene TRBV28 combines with J gene TRBJ1-2; 8 bases are a match to TRBD1. The CDR3 length is 17 residues. From germline, CDR1 is MDHEN and CDR2 SYDVKM. J gave up 6 bases and V 5 bases, and 17 bases lay outside the gene matches.

J is TRBJ1-3 and V is TRBV10-3; no firm D call. CDR1 and CDR2 from the germline V gene are ENHRY and SYGVKD. This CDR3 has 15 amino acids. Trimming pared 7 bases from V and 0 bases from J, leaving 13 bases between. CDR3 sequence: CAITKERSSGNTIYF. CDR3 DNA: TGTGCCATCACGAAAGAAAGGAGCTCTGGAAACACCATATATTTT.